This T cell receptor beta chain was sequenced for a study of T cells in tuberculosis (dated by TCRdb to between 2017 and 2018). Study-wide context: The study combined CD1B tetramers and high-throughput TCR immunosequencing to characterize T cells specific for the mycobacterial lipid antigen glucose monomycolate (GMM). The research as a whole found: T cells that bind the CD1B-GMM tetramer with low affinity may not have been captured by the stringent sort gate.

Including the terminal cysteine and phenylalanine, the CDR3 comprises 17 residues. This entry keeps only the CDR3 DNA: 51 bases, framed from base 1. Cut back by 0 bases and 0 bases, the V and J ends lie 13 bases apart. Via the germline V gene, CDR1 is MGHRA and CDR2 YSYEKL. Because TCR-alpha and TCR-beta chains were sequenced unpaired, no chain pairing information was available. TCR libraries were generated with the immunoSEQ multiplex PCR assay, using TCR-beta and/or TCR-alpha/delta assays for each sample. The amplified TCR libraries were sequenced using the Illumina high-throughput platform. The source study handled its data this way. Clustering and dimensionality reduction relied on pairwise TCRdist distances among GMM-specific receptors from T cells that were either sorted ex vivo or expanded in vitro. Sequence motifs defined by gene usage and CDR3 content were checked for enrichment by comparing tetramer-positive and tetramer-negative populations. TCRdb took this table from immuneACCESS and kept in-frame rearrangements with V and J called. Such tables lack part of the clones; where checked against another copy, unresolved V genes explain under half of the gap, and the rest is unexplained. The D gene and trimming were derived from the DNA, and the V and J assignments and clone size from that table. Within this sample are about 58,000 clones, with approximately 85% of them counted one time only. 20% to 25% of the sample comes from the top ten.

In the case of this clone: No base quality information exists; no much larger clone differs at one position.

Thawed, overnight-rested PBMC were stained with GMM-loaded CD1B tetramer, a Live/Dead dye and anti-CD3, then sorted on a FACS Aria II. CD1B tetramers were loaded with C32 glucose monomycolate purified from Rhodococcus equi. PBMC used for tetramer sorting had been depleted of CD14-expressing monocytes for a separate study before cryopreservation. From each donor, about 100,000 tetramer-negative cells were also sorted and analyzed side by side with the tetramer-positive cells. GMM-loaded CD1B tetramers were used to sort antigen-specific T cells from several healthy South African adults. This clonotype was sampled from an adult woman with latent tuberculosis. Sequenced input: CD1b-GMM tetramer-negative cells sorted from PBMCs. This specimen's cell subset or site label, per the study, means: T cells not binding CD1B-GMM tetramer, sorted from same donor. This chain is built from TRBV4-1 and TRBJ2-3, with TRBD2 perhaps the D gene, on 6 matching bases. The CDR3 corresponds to CASSQDPPAGSTDTQYF. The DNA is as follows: TGCGCCAGCAGCCAAGACCCCCCAGCGGGTAGCACAGATACGCAGTATTTT.